These 16 T cell receptor beta chains were all obtained from the same sample, sequenced in a study of early T cells in non-severe SARS-CoV-2 infection. TCRdb fed the 5' RACE reads into MiXCR, producing one record per CDR3 protein. The repertoire holds tens of thousands of distinct CDR3 sequences, with around 5.6% as singletons. Sequenced input: whole blood. These receptors were obtained from an adult who was a healthcare worker with PCR-confirmed SARS-CoV-2 infection or an uninfected control (not recorded which).

Ten or more counts support this clonotype. This chain uses TRBV5-4 with TRBJ1-2; 7 bases are a match to TRBD1. The germline V gene has CDR1 SGHNT and CDR2 YYREEE (reference sequence). V lost 5 bases to trimming and J lost 2 bases; unmatched junction nucleotides: 6. The CDR3 runs to 14 residues. CDR3 DNA: TGTGCCAGCAGTTCAGGGGGATTGAACTATGGCTACACCTTC. Amino acid sequence: CASSSGGLNYGYTF.

The chain joins TRBV5-1 to TRBJ1-1; 9 positions match TRBD1. Germline V gene sequence: CDR1 SGHRS, CDR2 YFSETQ. The length of the CDR3 is 16 residues. V was clipped by 4 bases and J by 2 bases; unmatched bases: 9. Here the CDR3 reads CASSPGTGNPNTEAFF. CDR3 DNA: TGCGCCAGCAGCCCTGGGACAGGGAACCCAAACACTGAAGCTTTCTTT.

This clonotype was recorded at least ten times. The chain has TRBV10-1 and TRBJ2-7; TRBD1 matches 10 bases. Germline V lookup: CDR1 WNHNN, CDR2 SYGVQD (reference sequence). V dropped 6 bases and J dropped 2; count of bases not matched to a gene: 4. This CDR3 comprises 14 residues. CDR3 protein: CASRRDRGPYEQYF. DNA for the CDR3: TGCGCCAGCAGGAGGGACAGGGGTCCCTACGAGCAGTACTTC.

Many counts were recorded for this clonotype. The chain joins TRBV5-1 to TRBJ2-5, with 10 bases identical to TRBD1. The germline V gene encodes CDR1 SGHRS and CDR2 YFSETQ. This CDR3 comprises 17 residues. J was trimmed by 5 bases and V by 3 bases; bases with no gene match: 13. The CDR3 protein is CASSSGQGVGNSETQYF. CDR3 nucleotide sequence: TGCGCCAGCAGCTCTGGACAGGGGGTCGGAAATTCGGAGACCCAGTACTTC.

This clonotype was found a few times. The chain carries TRBV20-1 and TRBJ1-2, with 10 positions matching TRBD1. V trimming: 6 bases; J trimming: 4 bases; junction bases outside the gene matches: 14. The CDR3 runs 16 residues. Germline CDR1 is DFQATT and CDR2 is SNEGSKA (reference sequence). CDR3 amino acids: CSAGDRGRSLGYGYTF. CDR3 nucleotides: TGCAGTGCGGGAGACAGGGGGCGCTCCCTGGGCTATGGCTACACCTTC.

In its sample, this clonotype was seen a few times. The rearrangement joins TRBV6-1 to TRBJ2-2, with D perhaps matching TRBD1 (5 bases). Trimming stripped 2 bases from V and 3 bases from J, with 13 bases between. Germline CDR1 reads MNHNS; CDR2 reads SASEGT. This CDR3 spans 16 amino acids. As DNA, the CDR3 is TGTGCCAGCAGTGAACCCCCGGGCAGGGACACCGGGGAGCTGTTTTTT. It encodes CASSEPPGRDTGELFF.

At least ten counts were recorded for this clonotype. The rearrangement uses TRBV29-1 and TRBJ2-1; TRBD2 aligns across 7 bases. The CDR3 runs to 17 residues. The V gene end was trimmed by 4 bases and the J gene end by 6 bases; junction bases not matched to a gene: 18. From germline, CDR1 is SQVTM and CDR2 ANQGSEA. The CDR3 region has the DNA TGCAGCGTTGTTGGGGGGGTGGCCAGTCACGTTCTCAATGAGCAGTTCTTC. Protein product: CSVVGGVASHVLNEQFF.

This clonotype rates as medium-sized. The CDR3 DNA reads as TGTGCCAGCAGCTCTGAGGAGGCAGGGTACACAGATACGCAGTATTTT. It is translated as CASSSEEAGYTDTQYF. The rearrangement links TRBV9 to TRBJ2-3; D is perhaps TRBD1 or TRBD2 (5 bases each). This CDR3 contains 16 residues. V was shortened by 4 bases and J by 2 bases, with 17 bases between the two germline ends. Germline V gene sequence: CDR1 SGDLS, CDR2 YYNGEE. Based on the CDR3 plus reference TRBV9 and TRBJ2-3, the full variable domain is DSGVTQTPKHLITATGQRVTLRCSPRSGDLSVYWYQQSLDQGLQFLIQYYNGEERAKGNILERFSAQQFPDLHSELNLSSLELGDSALYFCASSSEEAGYTDTQYFGPGTRLTVL.

This clonotype was counted between two and nine times. The chain recombines TRBV7-2 with TRBJ2-5; possibly TRBD1 for D (5 bases). The CDR3 spans 13 residues. Per germline, CDR1 SGHTA and CDR2 FQGNSA. V lost 4 bases, J lost 1 base, and 7 bases lay in between. The CDR3 spells CASSYRFQETQYF. DNA for the CDR3: TGTGCCAGCAGCTACAGGTTCCAAGAGACCCAGTACTTC. Variable domain in full (rest from reference TRBV7-2 and TRBJ2-5): GAGVSQSPSNKVTEKGKDVELRCDPISGHTALYWYRQSLGQGLEFLIYFQGNSAPDKSGLPSDRFSAERTGGSVSTLTIQRTQQEDSAVYLCASSYRFQETQYFGPGTRLLVL.

The rearrangement links TRBV30 to TRBJ2-2; weak D call: TRBD1 (5 bases). The V end was cut by 3 bases, the J end by 5 bases, with 10 bases between. Germline values: CDR1 GTSNPN, CDR2 SVGIG (reference sequence). This CDR3 is built from 13 residues. CDR3 sequence (DNA): TGTGCCTGGAGAGGGGTTATAACCGGGGAGCTGTTTTTT. It codes for CAWRGVITGELFF.

This chain uses TRBV5-1 with TRBJ2-7; no reliable D call. The V gene lost 0 bases and the J gene lost 4 bases, with 5 bases spanning the gap. This CDR3 comprises 12 residues. CDR1 and CDR2 (germline): SGHRS, YFSETQ. The CDR3 DNA reads as TGCGCCAGCAGCTTGGACCGGTACGAGCAGTACTTC. Translating gives CASSLDRYEQYF.

This clonotype has a count of ten or more. J is TRBJ2-3 and V is TRBV12-3 or TRBV12-4; the D gene is possibly TRBD2 (5 bases). The CDR3 has 14 amino acids. V shed 6 bases and J shed 6 bases, with 16 bases lying between them. CDR3 protein: CASRFGGSGDTQYF. Here the CDR3 DNA reads TGTGCCAGCAGATTTGGAGGCTCCGGGGATACGCAGTATTTT.

This clonotype was observed many times. This chain links TRBV12-3 or TRBV12-4 with TRBJ2-3; the match to TRBD2 covers 7 bases. Losses at the gene ends were 6 bases for V and 0 bases for J; bases not matched to a gene: 6. This CDR3 contains 15 residues. CDR3 coding DNA: TGTGCCAGCAGGCCTAGCGGAGTAAGCACAGATACGCAGTATTTT. Translating gives CASRPSGVSTDTQYF.

This clonotype was detected a few times. The chain couples TRBV6-2 or TRBV6-3 to TRBJ2-1, with 11 bases fitting TRBD2. There are 15 residues in the CDR3. V gave up 6 bases and J gave up 9 bases; unmatched junction bases: 10. The germline V gene has CDR1 MNHEY and CDR2 SVGEGT. This CDR3 reads CASSFSGRAGGEQFF. The CDR3 nucleotides are TGTGCCAGCAGCTTTAGCGGGAGGGCCGGAGGTGAGCAGTTCTTC.

This clonotype was seen at least ten times. The chain recombines TRBV30 with TRBJ1-2; D perhaps matches TRBD1 (5 bases). The germline V and J ends were trimmed by 3 bases and 2 bases, with 13 bases remaining between them. This CDR3 has 14 amino acids. Germline V gene lookup returns CDR1 GTSNPN and CDR2 SVGIG (reference sequence). The CDR3 nucleotides read TGTGCCTGGAGGGATCCACGGGGGAACTATGGCTACACCTTC. Its translation is CAWRDPRGNYGYTF. Variable domain in full (rest from reference TRBV30 and TRBJ1-2): SQTIHQWPATLVQPVGSPLSLECTVEGTSNPNLYWYRQAAGRGLQLLFYSVGIGQISSEVPQNLSASRPQDRQFILSSKKLLLSDSGFYLCAWRDPRGNYGYTFGSGTRLTVV.

Of note for this clonotype: This probably arose from a read error, given a far larger clone one base away. The chain joins TRBV7-6 to TRBJ1-2; 7 bases match TRBD1. The CDR3 consists of 13 residues. The germline V gene has CDR1 SGHVS and CDR2 FNYEAQ. CDR3 amino acids: CVSSPDRNYGYTF. In DNA, the CDR3 is TGTGTCAGCAGCCCGGACAGGAACTATGGCTACACCTTC. The whole variable domain, remainder taken from reference TRBV7-6 and TRBJ1-2, is GAGVSQSPRYKVTKRGQDVALRCDPISGHVSLYWYRQALGQGPEFLTYFNYEAQQDKSGLPNDRFSAERPEGSISTLTIQRTEQRDSAMYRCVSSPDRNYGYTFGSGTRLTVV.